Presented here are 30 T cell receptor beta chains from one specimen sequenced in a study of cytomegalovirus exposure and HLA in healthy donors. Clones were read by immunoSEQ multiplex PCR, and TCRdb kept only the in-frame ones, dropping some. The repertoire includes 200,000 to 250,000 clones, over 80% of them detected once, and about 14% sits in the top ten. Input material: PBMCs. All receptors come from a woman in her twenties or thirties in good health and CMV-seropositive.

This clone has a handful of counts. The CDR3 DNA is TGTGCCAGCAGTTTACAACGGGACACCTACGAGCAGTACTTC. Residues: CASSLQRDTYEQYF. The chain employs TRBV27 and TRBJ2-7; tentative D call: TRBD1 (6 bases). Germline V gene lookup returns CDR1 MNHEY and CDR2 SMNVEV (reference sequence). This CDR3 is 14 amino acids long. The V end lost 2 bases, the J end lost 2 bases, and 10 bases lay between the germline ends.

This chain uses TRBV13 with TRBJ1-2; D not certain. The CDR3 spans 12 residues. V was pared by 5 bases and J by 3 bases, with 7 bases between. Germline V gene sequence: CDR1 PRHDT, CDR2 FYEKMQ (reference sequence). The CDR3 DNA follows: TGTGCCAGCAGCGGGAAATACTATGGCTACACCTTC. Its protein product is CASSGKYYGYTF. The whole variable domain, remainder taken from reference TRBV13 and TRBJ1-2, is AAGVIQSPRHLIKEKRETATLKCYPIPRHDTVYWYQQGPGQDPQFLISFYEKMQSDKGSIPDRFSAQQFSDYHSELNMSSLELGDSALYFCASSGKYYGYTFGSGTRLTVV.

Only a few counts were recorded for this clone. The rearrangement links TRBV28 to TRBJ1-1, with D possibly matching TRBD1 (5 bases). The CDR3 runs 15 residues. V was shortened by 8 bases and J by 4 bases, with 20 bases between the two germline ends. Germline V gene sequence: CDR1 MDHEN, CDR2 SYDVKM. The CDR3, as DNA: TGTGCCAGCTTAAGGACGACAGCTATCGCCACTGAAGCTTTCTTT. Translation: CASLRTTAIATEAFF.

This clone was detected a few times. Other DNA sequences within the sample encode an identical CDR3. J is TRBJ1-5 and V is TRBV5-1; D call uncertain. CDR1 is SGHRS, CDR2 YFSETQ, per germline. Trimming shortened V by 0 bases and J by 1 base, and 2 bases separated the two germline ends. There are 13 residues in the CDR3. The CDR3 is CASSLGSNQPQHF. The CDR3, as DNA: TGCGCCAGCAGCTTGGGAAGCAATCAGCCCCAGCATTTT.

This clone has a single count. This rearrangement joins TRBV9 to TRBJ2-1; 14 bases align to TRBD2. This CDR3 region has 18 residues. J lost 8 bases, V lost 0 bases, and 10 bases had no gene match. Germline V CDR1 and CDR2: SGDLS, YYNGEE. The CDR3 DNA reads as TGTGCCAGCAGCGTAGGGACTAGCGGGAGGATTACCCTAGATGAGCAGTTCTTC. Amino acids: CASSVGTSGRITLDEQFF. Supplemented by reference TRBV9 and TRBJ2-1, the full variable domain reads DSGVTQTPKHLITATGQRVTLRCSPRSGDLSVYWYQQSLDQGLQFLIQYYNGEERAKGNILERFSAQQFPDLHSELNLSSLELGDSALYFCASSVGTSGRITLDEQFFGPGTRLTVL.

This chain links TRBV15 with TRBJ2-3, with 9 bases fitting TRBD1. Per the germline V gene, CDR1 is LNHNV and CDR2 is YYDKDF (reference sequence). The CDR3 has 17 amino acids. V dropped 0 bases and J dropped 3; count of bases not matched to a gene: 7. The CDR3 region has the DNA TGTGCCACCAGCAGAGATTCCACAGGGGGCTTGACAGATACGCAGTATTTT. Its protein is CATSRDSTGGLTDTQYF.

The chain couples TRBV6-1 to TRBJ1-5; the D is unclear. V shed 7 bases and J shed 5 bases, with 15 bases lying between them. Germline values: CDR1 MNHNS, CDR2 SASEGT. The length of the CDR3 is 14 residues. The CDR3 nucleotides are TGTGCCAGCAAGGCAGGCAGGTTGGATCAGCCCCAGCATTTT. This sequence encodes CASKAGRLDQPQHF.

V gene TRBV27 combines with J gene TRBJ1-2; TRBD1 might be the D (6 bases). Germline V gene data show CDR1 as MNHEY and CDR2 as SMNVEV (reference sequence). The CDR3 sequence is 16 residues long. V was trimmed by 6 bases and J by 2 bases, leaving 19 bases between them. CDR3 nucleotide sequence: TGTGCCAGCAGCCCTGCGGGGGGGCCCGTGAACTATGGCTACACCTTC. This encodes CASSPAGGPVNYGYTF.

The chain uses TRBV29-1 and TRBJ2-7; possibly TRBD2 for D (6 bases). The CDR3 loop spans 14 amino acids. V was cut by 5 bases and J by 0 bases, with 14 bases left in between. Germline V gene data show CDR1 as SQVTM and CDR2 as ANQGSEA. The CDR3: CSVPKIGGSYEQYF. CDR3 coding DNA: TGCAGCGTTCCAAAGATCGGGGGCTCCTACGAGCAGTACTTC.

The rearrangement links TRBV5-1 to TRBJ2-2, with D hard to call. V shed 2 bases and J shed 6 bases, with 2 bases lying between them. Germline lookup yields CDR1 SGHRS and CDR2 YFSETQ. The CDR3 has 11 residues. Here the CDR3 reads CASSFAGELFF. The CDR3, as DNA: TGCGCCAGCAGCTTCGCCGGGGAGCTGTTTTTT.

The rearrangement links TRBV7-9 to TRBJ2-5; weak D call: TRBD2 (6 bases). This CDR3 has 16 amino acids. Germline V lookup: CDR1 SEHNR, CDR2 FQNEAQ (reference sequence). The germline V and J ends were trimmed by 1 base and 1 base, with 13 bases remaining between them. As DNA, the CDR3 is TGTGCCAGCAGCTTAGGAGCGGGCCTTGTCCAAGAGACCCAGTACTTC. This sequence encodes CASSLGAGLVQETQYF.

The genes are TRBV18 and TRBJ2-2, with D perhaps matching TRBD2 (5 bases). V was cut by 0 bases and J by 5 bases, with 19 bases left in between. The CDR3 totals 18 residues. Germline V gene lookup returns CDR1 KGHSH and CDR2 LQKENI. CDR3 in DNA: TGTGCCAGCTCACCACCGATGAGGGTCAGATTGAGTACCGGGGAGCTGTTTTTT. It is translated as CASSPPMRVRLSTGELFF.

J is TRBJ1-5 and V is TRBV19; no reliable D call. Germline V gives CDR1 LNHDA, CDR2 SQIVND (reference sequence). CDR3 length equals 15 residues. V was cut by 3 bases and J by 3 bases, with 12 bases left in between. The CDR3 reads CASSIRQNYNQPQHF. CDR3 coding DNA: TGTGCCAGTAGTATTAGGCAGAACTACAATCAGCCCCAGCATTTT.

The chain carries TRBV6-6 and TRBJ1-5, with TRBD1 matching 9 bases. In germline, CDR1 is MNHNY, CDR2 SVGAGI (reference sequence). The V and J ends lost 4 bases and 6 bases, in that order; junction bases with no gene match: 7. The CDR3 covers 15 residues. CDR3 region: CASSSDRQGGQPQHF. CDR3 in DNA: TGTGCCAGCAGTTCCGATCGACAGGGGGGTCAGCCCCAGCATTTT.

The chain is built from TRBV27 and TRBJ1-4; D is undetermined. V dropped 2 bases and J dropped 0 bases, with 13 bases sitting between them. Germline values: CDR1 MNHEY, CDR2 SMNVEV (reference sequence). The CDR3 spans 17 residues. This chain's CDR3 is CASSLVAGDATNEKLFF. CDR3 DNA sequence: TGTGCCAGCAGTTTAGTGGCAGGCGATGCAACTAATGAAAAACTGTTTTTT.

This sequence joins TRBV30 and TRBJ2-7, with TRBD1 matching over 7 bases. CDR3 length: 14 amino acids. The V and J ends lost 3 bases and 2 bases, in that order; junction bases with no gene match: 7. CDR1 and CDR2 (germline): GTSNPN, SVGIG (reference sequence). The CDR3 loop is CAWRQTGTAYEQYF. The DNA for the CDR3 is TGTGCCTGGAGACAAACGGGGACAGCCTACGAGCAGTACTTC.

The chain couples TRBV30 to TRBJ2-7; 7 bases align to TRBD2. CDR1 is GTSNPN and CDR2 is SVGIG in the germline V gene (reference sequence). With V trimmed by 2 bases and J by 6 bases, 4 bases remained unmatched. The CDR3 is made up of 12 amino acids. Here the CDR3 DNA reads TGTGCCTGGAGTAAAGGCGGGGGCGAGCAGTACTTC. Translated: CAWSKGGGEQYF.

This clone was seen more than once but under ten times. V is TRBV5-1 and J is TRBJ2-2; D unresolved. This CDR3 comprises 13 residues. CDR1 and CDR2 (germline): SGHRS, YFSETQ. The V and J ends lost 0 bases and 7 bases respectively, with 7 bases between them. The DNA of the CDR3 is TGCGCCAGCAGCTTGGTAACTGACGGGGAGCTGTTTTTT. It yields the protein CASSLVTDGELFF.

In this sample, this clone turned up once. The chain is built from TRBV7-2 and TRBJ1-1; no reliable D call. CDR1 SGHTA and CDR2 FQGNSA come from the germline V gene. V lost 8 bases to trimming and J lost 4 bases, with 8 bases between them. The CDR3 consists of 11 residues. CDR3 nucleotides: TGTGCCAGCTCGCCGAGCACTGAAGCTTTCTTT. Translating gives CASSPSTEAFF.

CDR3 loop: CAWSVTGSNTEAFF. In DNA, the CDR3 is TGTGCCTGGAGTGTAACAGGGTCTAACACTGAAGCTTTCTTT. The V call is TRBV30, the J call TRBJ1-1; possibly TRBD1 for D (6 bases). The germline V gene encodes CDR1 GTSNPN and CDR2 SVGIG (reference sequence). Trimming removed 0 bases at V and 2 bases at J, with 10 bases between. The CDR3 extends over 14 amino acids.

V gene TRBV11-2 combines with J gene TRBJ1-1; perhaps TRBD1 as D (5 bases). The CDR3 runs to 16 residues. V gave up 3 bases and J gave up 4 bases, with 18 bases separating them. Per germline, CDR1 SGHAT and CDR2 FQNNGV. CDR3 DNA: TGTGCCAGCAGCTTCATTCTTGGGGGATTAGGCACTGAAGCTTTCTTT. Residues: CASSFILGGLGTEAFF. Complete variable domain (other parts from reference TRBV11-2 and TRBJ1-1): EAGVAQSPRYKIIEKRQSVAFWCNPISGHATLYWYQQILGQGPKLLIQFQNNGVVDDSQLPKDRFSAERLKGVDSTLKIQPAKLEDSAVYLCASSFILGGLGTEAFFGQGTRLTVV.

V and J are TRBV2 and TRBJ1-1; D might be TRBD1 (5 bases). The germline gives CDR1 SNHLY, CDR2 FYNNEI. V was shortened by 6 bases and J by 1 base, with 27 bases between the two germline ends. The CDR3 length is 19 residues. Here the CDR3 DNA reads TGTGCCAGCAGCCAAACCCCCCACAACCAACAAACAGGGAACACTGAAGCTTTCTTT. As protein: CASSQTPHNQQTGNTEAFF.

The chain employs TRBV20-1 and TRBJ2-1; no clear D. Germline loops: CDR1 DFQATT, CDR2 SNEGSKA (reference sequence). V was shortened by 3 bases and J by 8 bases, with 8 bases between the two germline ends. This CDR3 spans 11 amino acids. CDR3 bases: TGCAGTGCTAGTTATAGCTATGAGCAGTTCTTC. It yields the protein CSASYSYEQFF.

This chain connects TRBV18 to TRBJ2-5, with D unclear. The germline V gene encodes CDR1 KGHSH and CDR2 LQKENI. The CDR3 has 11 amino acids. V was pared by 8 bases and J by 3 bases, with 7 bases between. The CDR3 DNA follows: TGTGCCAGCCAACGGGAAGAGACCCAGTACTTC. This gives the protein CASQREETQYF.

The V and J genes are TRBV29-1 and TRBJ1-2; TRBD1 is a possible D gene (6 bases). Germline V CDR1 and CDR2: SQVTM, ANQGSEA. CDR3 size: 17 residues. V was pared by 1 base and J by 1 base, with 19 bases between. The CDR3 sequence is CSVEGGDTLEGNYGYTF. The CDR3, as DNA: TGCAGCGTTGAAGGGGGGGACACTTTAGAGGGTAACTATGGCTACACCTTC.

This clone was counted a single time. This chain links TRBV28 with TRBJ1-5; D is ambiguous. The V gene lost 7 bases and the J gene lost 1 base, with 11 bases spanning the gap. The CDR3 covers 14 residues. Germline V lookup: CDR1 MDHEN, CDR2 SYDVKM. The CDR3 region has the DNA TGTGCCAGCACCCGGACGGGAAGCAATCAGCCCCAGCATTTT. Amino acid sequence: CASTRTGSNQPQHF.

For the CDR3, the DNA is TGCGCCAGCAGCCATCGGGCTGAAAGGTTTATAGACACTGAAGCTTTCTTT. The encoded protein is CASSHRAERFIDTEAFF. The chain combines TRBV4-1 with TRBJ1-1, with no clear D. The CDR3 is made up of 17 amino acids. Germline V gene data show CDR1 as MGHRA and CDR2 as YSYEKL. V was shortened by 3 bases and J by 3 bases, with 20 bases between the two germline ends.

V usage is TRBV5-1 and J usage is TRBJ2-1; tentatively, D is TRBD2 (5 bases). There are 15 residues in the CDR3. Deletions cut 2 bases from V and 6 bases from J, with 15 bases between. Germline loops: CDR1 SGHRS, CDR2 YFSETQ. As DNA, the CDR3 is TGCGCCAGCAGCTTCGCGGTCGGGCGGGCCAATGAGCAGTTCTTC. Translated, it gives CASSFAVGRANEQFF.

This clone came up once. This rearrangement joins TRBV19 to TRBJ2-1; D remains ambiguous. V was pared by 5 bases and J by 0 bases, with 11 bases between. This CDR3 comprises 15 residues. Germline CDR1 is LNHDA and CDR2 is SQIVND (reference sequence). DNA for the CDR3: TGTGCCAGTAGTTCCTACCGGAGCTCCTACAATGAGCAGTTCTTC. As protein: CASSSYRSSYNEQFF. Variable domain in full (rest from reference TRBV19 and TRBJ2-1): DGGITQSPKYLFRKEGQNVTLSCEQNLNHDAMYWYRQDPGQGLRLIYYSQIVNDFQKGDIAEGYSVSREKKESFPLTVTSAQKNPTAFYLCASSSYRSSYNEQFFGPGTRLTVL.

This chain links TRBV11-2 with TRBJ1-2; D not resolved. In germline, CDR1 is SGHAT, CDR2 FQNNGV. This CDR3 has 15 residues. V shed 4 bases and J shed 4 bases, with 16 bases lying between them. CDR3 amino acids: CASSSRDIAFYGYTF. CDR3 DNA sequence: TGTGCCAGCAGCTCCAGAGACATCGCGTTCTATGGCTACACCTTC.